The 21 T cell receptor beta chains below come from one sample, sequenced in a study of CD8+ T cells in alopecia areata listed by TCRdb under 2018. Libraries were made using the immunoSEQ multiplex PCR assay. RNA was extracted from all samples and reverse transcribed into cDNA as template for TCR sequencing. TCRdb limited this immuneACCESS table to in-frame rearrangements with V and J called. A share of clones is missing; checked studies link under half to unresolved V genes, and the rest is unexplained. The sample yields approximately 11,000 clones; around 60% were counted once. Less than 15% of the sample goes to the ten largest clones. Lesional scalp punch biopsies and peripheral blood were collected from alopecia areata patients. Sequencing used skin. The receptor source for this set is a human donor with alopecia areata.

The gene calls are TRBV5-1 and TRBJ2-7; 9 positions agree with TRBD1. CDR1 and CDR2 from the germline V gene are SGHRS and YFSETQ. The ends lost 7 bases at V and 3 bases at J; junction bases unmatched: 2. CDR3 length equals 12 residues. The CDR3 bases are TGCGCCAGCGCGGGACAGGGCTACGAGCAGTACTTC. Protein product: CASAGQGYEQYF.

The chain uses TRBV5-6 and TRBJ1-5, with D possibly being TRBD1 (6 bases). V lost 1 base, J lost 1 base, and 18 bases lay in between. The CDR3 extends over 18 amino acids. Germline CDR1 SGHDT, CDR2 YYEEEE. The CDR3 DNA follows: TGTGCCAGCAGCTTGAGCCTGGGGGCCCTTTCGAGCAATCAGCCCCAGCATTTT. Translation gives CASSLSLGALSSNQPQHF.

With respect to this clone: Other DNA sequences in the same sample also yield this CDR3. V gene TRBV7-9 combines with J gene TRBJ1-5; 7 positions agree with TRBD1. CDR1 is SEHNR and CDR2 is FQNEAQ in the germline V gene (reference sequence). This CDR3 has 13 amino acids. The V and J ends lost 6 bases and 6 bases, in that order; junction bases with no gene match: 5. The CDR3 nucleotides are TGTGCCAGCAGGCGGGACAGCGGTCAGCCCCAGCATTTT. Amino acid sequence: CASRRDSGQPQHF.

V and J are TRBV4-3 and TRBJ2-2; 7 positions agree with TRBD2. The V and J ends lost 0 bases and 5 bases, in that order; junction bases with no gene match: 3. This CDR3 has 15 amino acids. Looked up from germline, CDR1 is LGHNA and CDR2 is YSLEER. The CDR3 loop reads CASSQDPGGTGELFF. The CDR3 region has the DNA TGCGCCAGCAGCCAAGATCCGGGGGGAACCGGGGAGCTGTTTTTT.

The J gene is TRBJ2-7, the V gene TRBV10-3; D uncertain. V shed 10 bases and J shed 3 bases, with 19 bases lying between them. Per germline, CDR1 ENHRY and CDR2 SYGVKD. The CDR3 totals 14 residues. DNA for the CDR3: TGTGCCACGGCGGTAGCCTCGGCGGTCTACGAGCAGTACTTC. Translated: CATAVASAVYEQYF.

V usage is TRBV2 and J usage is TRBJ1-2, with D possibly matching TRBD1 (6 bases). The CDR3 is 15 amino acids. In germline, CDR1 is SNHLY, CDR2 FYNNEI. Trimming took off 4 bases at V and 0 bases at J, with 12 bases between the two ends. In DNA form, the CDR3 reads TGTGCCAGCAGTGCCCAGGGGTCCGCTAACTATGGCTACACCTTC. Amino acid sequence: CASSAQGSANYGYTF.

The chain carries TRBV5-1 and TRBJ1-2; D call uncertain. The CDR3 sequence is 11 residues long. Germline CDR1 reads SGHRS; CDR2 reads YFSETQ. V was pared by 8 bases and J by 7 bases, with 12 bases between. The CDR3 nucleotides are TGCGCCAGTGGAGGGTCTGCTGGCTACACCTTC. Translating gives CASGGSAGYTF.

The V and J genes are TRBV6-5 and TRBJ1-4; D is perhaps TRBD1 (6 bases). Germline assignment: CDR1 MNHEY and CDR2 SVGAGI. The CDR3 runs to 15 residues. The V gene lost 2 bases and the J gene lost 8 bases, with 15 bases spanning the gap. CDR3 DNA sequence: TGTGCCAGCAGTTACGGACCCGGGACAAGAGAAAAACTGTTTTTT. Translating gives CASSYGPGTREKLFF.

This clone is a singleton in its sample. The CDR3 nucleotides read TGTGCCAGCAGCTTGCGAGAATCCAATGAGCAGTTCTTC. Protein product: CASSLRESNEQFF. The genes are TRBV5-4 and TRBJ2-1; D remains ambiguous. V was cut by 1 base and J by 6 bases, with 8 bases left in between. The CDR3 contains 13 residues. CDR1 is SGHNT, CDR2 YYREEE, per germline (reference sequence).

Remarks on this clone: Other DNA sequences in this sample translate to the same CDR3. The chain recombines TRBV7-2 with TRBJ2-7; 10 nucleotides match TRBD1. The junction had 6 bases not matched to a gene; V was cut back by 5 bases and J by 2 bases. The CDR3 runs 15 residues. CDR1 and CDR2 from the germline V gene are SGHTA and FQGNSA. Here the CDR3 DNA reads TGTGCCAGCAGCCCGAGGACAGGGGGAACCTACGAGCAGTACTTC. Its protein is CASSPRTGGTYEQYF.

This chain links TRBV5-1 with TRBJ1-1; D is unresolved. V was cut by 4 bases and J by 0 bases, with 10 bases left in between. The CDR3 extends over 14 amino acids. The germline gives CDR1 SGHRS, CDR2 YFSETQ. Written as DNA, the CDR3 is TGCGCCAGCAGCCCGAGGAGTTTGAACACTGAAGCTTTCTTT. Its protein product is CASSPRSLNTEAFF.

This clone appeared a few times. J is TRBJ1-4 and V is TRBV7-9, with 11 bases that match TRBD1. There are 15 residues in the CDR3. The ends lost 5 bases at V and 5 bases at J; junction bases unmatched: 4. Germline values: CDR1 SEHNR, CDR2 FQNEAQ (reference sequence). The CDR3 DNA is TGTGCCAGCAGCGAGAGGGACAGGGGGAATGAAAAACTGTTTTTT. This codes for CASSERDRGNEKLFF.

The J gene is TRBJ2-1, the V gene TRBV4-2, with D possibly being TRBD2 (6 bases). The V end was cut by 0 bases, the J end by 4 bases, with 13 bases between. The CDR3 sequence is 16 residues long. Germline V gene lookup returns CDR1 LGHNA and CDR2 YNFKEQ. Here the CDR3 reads CASSQEALADYNEQFF. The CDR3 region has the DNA TGTGCCAGCAGCCAAGAGGCACTAGCAGATTACAATGAGCAGTTCTTC.

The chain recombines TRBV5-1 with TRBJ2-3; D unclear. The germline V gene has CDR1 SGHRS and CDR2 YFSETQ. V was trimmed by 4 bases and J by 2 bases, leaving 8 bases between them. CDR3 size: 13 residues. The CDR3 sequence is CASSIESTDTQYF. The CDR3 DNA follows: TGCGCCAGCAGCATCGAGTCCACAGATACGCAGTATTTT.

In DNA form, the CDR3 reads TGCGCCAGCAGCTTTGACTCCTCGGATGAAAAACTGTTTTTT. Encoded protein: CASSFDSSDEKLFF. The genes are TRBV5-1 and TRBJ1-4; D uncertain. Germline V gene data show CDR1 as SGHRS and CDR2 as YFSETQ. The CDR3 is 14 amino acids. Deletions cut 2 bases from V and 6 bases from J, with 11 bases between.

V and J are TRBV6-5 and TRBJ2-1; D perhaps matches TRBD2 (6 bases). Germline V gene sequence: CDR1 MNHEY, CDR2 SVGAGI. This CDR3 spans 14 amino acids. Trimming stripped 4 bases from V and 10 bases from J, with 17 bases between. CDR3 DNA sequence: TGTGCCAGCAGTTCCGGGACTGCAGGGAACGAGCAGTTCTTC. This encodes CASSSGTAGNEQFF.

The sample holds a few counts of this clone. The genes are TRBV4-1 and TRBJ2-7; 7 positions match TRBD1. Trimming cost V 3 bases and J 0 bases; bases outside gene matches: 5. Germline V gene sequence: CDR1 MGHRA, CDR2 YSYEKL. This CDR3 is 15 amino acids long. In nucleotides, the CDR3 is TGCGCCAGCAGCCAGCCTACAGGGGTCTCCTACGAGCAGTACTTC. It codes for CASSQPTGVSYEQYF.

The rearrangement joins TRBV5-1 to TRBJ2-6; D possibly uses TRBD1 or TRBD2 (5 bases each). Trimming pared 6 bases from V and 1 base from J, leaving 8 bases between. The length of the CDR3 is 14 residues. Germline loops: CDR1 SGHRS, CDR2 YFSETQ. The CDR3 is CASKWGSGANVLTF. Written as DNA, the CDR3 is TGCGCCAGCAAGTGGGGGTCTGGGGCCAACGTCCTGACTTTC.

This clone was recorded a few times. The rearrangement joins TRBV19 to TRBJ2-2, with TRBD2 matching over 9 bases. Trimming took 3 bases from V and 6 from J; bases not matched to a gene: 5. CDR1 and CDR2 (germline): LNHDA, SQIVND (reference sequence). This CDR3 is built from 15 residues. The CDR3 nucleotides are TGTGCCAGTAGTATTCTAGCGGGAAGCTCCGGGGAGCTGTTTTTT. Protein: CASSILAGSSGELFF.

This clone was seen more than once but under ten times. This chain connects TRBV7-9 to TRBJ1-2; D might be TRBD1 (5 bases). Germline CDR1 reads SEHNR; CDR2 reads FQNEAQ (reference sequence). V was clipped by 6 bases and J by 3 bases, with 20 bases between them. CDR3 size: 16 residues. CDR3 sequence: CASRPRVSSTYYGYTF. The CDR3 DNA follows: TGTGCCAGCAGACCCAGGGTCTCTTCGACGTACTATGGCTACACCTTC.

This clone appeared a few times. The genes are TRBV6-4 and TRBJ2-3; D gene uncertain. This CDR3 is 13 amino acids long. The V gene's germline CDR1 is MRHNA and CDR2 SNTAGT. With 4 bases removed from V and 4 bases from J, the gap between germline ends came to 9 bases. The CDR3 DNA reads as TGTGCCAGCAGTGCCGTGGGGTCAGATACGCAGTATTTT. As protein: CASSAVGSDTQYF.